This T cell receptor beta chain was obtained from a study of T cell responses to AZD1222 COVID-19 vaccine. Trimming removed 2 bases from V and 15 bases from J, with 25 bases in between. The CDR3 runs to 16 residues. The germline CDR1 and CDR2 sequences are KGHDR and SFDVKD. Produced via immunoSEQ multiplex PCR; TCRdb's table is partial and in-frame only. The data hold 70,000 to 90,000 clones, with roughly 88% observed a single time. The TCR sequence derives from an adult who received the AZD1222 COVID-19 vaccine. Source: peripheral blood, taken 28 days after the second AZD1222 dose. The V and J genes are TRBV24-1 and TRBJ2-1; TRBD1 might be the D (6 bases). CDR3 coding DNA: TGTGCCACCAGTGATTACGATCCAACTTTGGACAGCGGATTGTTCTTC. This encodes CATSDYDPTLDSGLFF.